The 22 T cell receptor beta chains listed next were all sequenced from one sample in a study of graft-versus-host responses after intestinal transplantation. Measured with immunoSEQ multiplex PCR; TCRdb has only the in-frame clones, and not every one. Among tens of thousands of clones, around 93% were seen once, and the ten largest hold about 0.5%. Antigen specificity for these receptors is unknown. Sequencing was performed on unstimulated CD8+ T cells sorted from spleen or lymph node cells, taken before intestinal transplant. These receptors all stem from a human donor who received an intestinal transplant.

The chain links TRBV4-1 to TRBJ2-7; D is unclear. CDR1 and CDR2 (germline): MGHRA, YSYEKL. The V end was cut by 0 bases, the J end by 6 bases, with 15 bases between. The CDR3 runs 15 residues. The CDR3 region is CASSQDPSPTLEQYF. The CDR3 bases are TGCGCCAGCAGCCAAGACCCTAGTCCCACCCTCGAGCAGTACTTC.

The CDR3 here is CASSSQFSGTGGPYEQYF. The CDR3 DNA sequence: TGTGCCAGCAGCTCCCAATTCTCCGGGACAGGCGGACCCTACGAGCAGTACTTC. The chain carries TRBV7-9 and TRBJ2-7, with TRBD1 matching 8 bases. The V gene's germline CDR1 is SEHNR and CDR2 FQNEAQ (reference sequence). The CDR3 has 18 residues. V shed 4 bases, J shed 2 bases, and the junction held 16 bases outside the gene matches. Filled out from reference TRBV7-9 and TRBJ2-7, the complete variable domain reads DTGVSQNPRHKITKRGQNVTFRCDPISEHNRLYWYRQTLGQGPEFLTYFQNEAQLEKSRLLSDRFSAERPKGSFSTLEIQRTEQGDSAMYLCASSSQFSGTGGPYEQYFGPGTRLTVT.

V usage is TRBV6-5 and J usage is TRBJ2-4; weak D call: TRBD1 (5 bases). Germline values: CDR1 MNHEY, CDR2 SVGAGI. V gave up 2 bases and J gave up 7 bases, with 12 bases separating them. This CDR3 is built from 14 residues. As DNA, the CDR3 is TGTGCCAGCAGTTACGGTCAGGGTGGGAACATTCAGTACTTC. Translated: CASSYGQGGNIQYF.

The chain links TRBV7-9 to TRBJ2-5; D is unclear. The V and J ends lost 2 bases and 0 bases respectively, with 4 bases between them. The CDR3 consists of 13 residues. Germline V gives CDR1 SEHNR, CDR2 FQNEAQ (reference sequence). The CDR3 DNA is TGTGCCAGCAGCTTACTGTACCAAGAGACCCAGTACTTC. Encoded protein: CASSLLYQETQYF.

The count of this clone is one. V usage is TRBV19 and J usage is TRBJ2-2; TRBD1 is a possible D gene (6 bases). Germline CDR1 is LNHDA and CDR2 is SQIVND (reference sequence). V was trimmed by 3 bases and J by 2 bases, leaving 16 bases between them. The CDR3 sequence is 17 residues long. CDR3: CASSIPGTYENTGELFF. CDR3 coding DNA: TGTGCCAGTAGTATCCCCGGGACATATGAAAACACCGGGGAGCTGTTTTTT.

This chain links TRBV7-2 with TRBJ2-5; 7 nucleotides agree with TRBD1. The germline gives CDR1 SGHTA, CDR2 FQGNSA. This CDR3 is 15 amino acids long. V lost 5 bases and J lost 3; bases outside the gene matches: 9. CDR3 bases: TGTGCCAGCAGCCCATCAGGGGGAGAGGAAGAGACCCAGTACTTC. Its translation: CASSPSGGEEETQYF.

V and J are TRBV2 and TRBJ1-2; TRBD1 is a possible D gene (6 bases). Per the germline V gene, CDR1 is SNHLY and CDR2 is FYNNEI. V dropped 5 bases and J dropped 4 bases, with 14 bases sitting between them. The CDR3 has 14 residues. CDR3 loop: CASSPSTGFYGYTF. The CDR3 bases are TGTGCCAGCAGTCCAAGTACAGGGTTCTATGGCTACACCTTC.

This rearrangement joins TRBV19 to TRBJ1-6, with a possible D match to TRBD1 (6 bases). The length of the CDR3 is 12 residues. The V gene's germline CDR1 is LNHDA and CDR2 SQIVND (reference sequence). V dropped 8 bases and J dropped 4 bases, with 6 bases sitting between them. The CDR3 DNA reads TGTGCCAGTCAGGGGTATAATTCACCCCTCCACTTT. It encodes CASQGYNSPLHF.

The chain joins TRBV23-1 to TRBJ1-2; possible D gene TRBD1, 6 bases. TRBV23-1 belongs to the ORF category, with a function that is uncertain. Trimming took off 3 bases at V and 7 bases at J, with 21 bases between the two ends. The CDR3 sequence is 16 residues long. The CDR3 region is CASSHPGRGARGGYTF. CDR3 in DNA: TGCGCCAGCAGTCACCCGGGTCGGGGGGCGCGAGGTGGCTACACCTTC.

This chain joins TRBV15 and TRBJ1-2; perhaps TRBD1 as D (6 bases). Germline CDR1 LNHNV, CDR2 YYDKDF (reference sequence). CDR3 length equals 15 residues. CDR3 region: CASSEGTNQGYGYTF. Here the CDR3 DNA reads TGTGCTTCCTCAGAGGGGACAAACCAAGGATATGGCTACACCTTC.

The chain combines TRBV4-2 with TRBJ2-5; 12 bases align to TRBD2. The DNA end favors TRBJ2-7, so the J call may be wrong. The CDR3 extends over 17 amino acids. Germline-derived CDR1 and CDR2 are LGHNA and YNFKEQ. CDR3 nucleotides: TGTGCCAGCAGCCCAACACTGACTAGCGGGGGTTCCTACGAGCAGTACTTC. Its translation is CASSPTLTSGGSYEQYF.

CDR3 DNA: TGTGCCAGCAGCCCCGGGACAGGGCTTTCACCCCTCCACTTT. This encodes CASSPGTGLSPLHF. The V call is TRBV7-9, the J call TRBJ1-6; 9 bases align to TRBD1. The CDR3 spans 14 residues. V was clipped by 5 bases and J by 9 bases; unmatched bases: 5. CDR1 is SEHNR and CDR2 is FQNEAQ in the germline V gene (reference sequence).

V and J are TRBV29-1 and TRBJ1-1, with 9 bases aligning to TRBD1. The CDR3 sequence is 17 residues long. The J segment lost 0 bases and the V segment lost 6 bases, leaving 14 bases of the junction unmatched. Per germline, CDR1 SQVTM and CDR2 ANQGSEA. DNA for the CDR3: TGCAGCGTAGAGGAGACCGGGACAGGGCCTATGAACACTGAAGCTTTCTTT. Its protein product is CSVEETGTGPMNTEAFF. The whole variable domain, remainder taken from reference TRBV29-1 and TRBJ1-1, is SAVISQKPSRDICQRGTSLTIQCQVDSQVTMMFWYRQQPGQSLTLIATANQGSEATYESGFVIDKFPISRPNLTFSTLTVSNMSPEDSSIYLCSVEETGTGPMNTEAFFGQGTRLTVV.

The J gene is TRBJ2-2, the V gene TRBV19; D possibly corresponds to TRBD2 (5 bases). The CDR3 extends over 15 amino acids. Germline CDR1 LNHDA, CDR2 SQIVND (reference sequence). V was pared by 4 bases and J by 4 bases, with 13 bases between. CDR3 DNA sequence: TGTGCCAGTAGTAATCAGAGGGAAGGCACCGGGGAGCTGTTTTTT. Protein product: CASSNQREGTGELFF.

The chain uses TRBV4-2 and TRBJ2-7, with 14 bases aligning to TRBD2. Losses at the gene ends were 4 bases for V and 2 bases for J; bases not matched to a gene: 1. Germline V gives CDR1 LGHNA, CDR2 YNFKEQ. The CDR3 is 15 amino acids. CDR3 sequence (DNA): TGTGCCAGCAGCCCGACTAGCGGGGGGGCCTACGAGCAGTACTTC. Translated, it gives CASSPTSGGAYEQYF.

This clone was seen only once. The chain links TRBV27 to TRBJ2-7, with a possible D match to TRBD1 (5 bases). Per germline, CDR1 MNHEY and CDR2 SMNVEV (reference sequence). The CDR3 has 16 amino acids. V lost 4 bases to trimming and J lost 0 bases, with 16 bases between them. CDR3 coding DNA: TGTGCCAGCAGTTCCCTTGACAGACTGAACTCCTACGAGCAGTACTTC. It encodes CASSSLDRLNSYEQYF.

This clone was seen only once. The chain employs TRBV10-3 and TRBJ1-2; no clear D gene. The CDR3 consists of 17 residues. With 3 bases removed from V and 2 bases from J, the gap between germline ends came to 19 bases. Germline V lookup: CDR1 ENHRY, CDR2 SYGVKD. The CDR3 loop is CAISDLDYGRRNYGYTF. The CDR3 bases are TGTGCCATCAGTGATCTAGACTATGGCAGGCGGAACTATGGCTACACCTTC.

The chain is built from TRBV6-5 and TRBJ1-4, with D perhaps TRBD1 (5 bases). CDR1 is MNHEY and CDR2 is SVGAGI in the germline V gene. V was clipped by 2 bases and J by 12 bases, with 13 bases between them. This CDR3 has 13 residues. The CDR3 bases are TGTGCCAGCAGTTACAGTGGTCGGGGGGAACTGTTTTTT. It codes for CASSYSGRGELFF.

The J gene is TRBJ2-1, the V gene TRBV27, with 10 bases fitting TRBD2. CDR1 MNHEY and CDR2 SMNVEV come from the germline V gene (reference sequence). This CDR3 spans 14 amino acids. J was trimmed by 0 bases and V by 10 bases; bases with no gene match: 3. The CDR3 DNA follows: TGTGCCACCACTAGCGGGATCTCCTACAATGAGCAGTTCTTC. Protein product: CATTSGISYNEQFF.

This chain links TRBV4-1 with TRBJ1-1, with TRBD1 matching over 8 bases. CDR1 and CDR2 (germline): MGHRA, YSYEKL. This CDR3 spans 16 amino acids. After removal of 1 base from V and 3 bases from J, the junction contained 7 bases not matched to a gene. CDR3 loop: CASSQGGGTGDTEAFF. For the CDR3, the DNA is TGCGCCAGCAGCCAAGGGGGGGGGACAGGTGACACTGAAGCTTTCTTT.

A word on this clone: This CDR3 is also generated by other DNA sequences in the sample. The rearrangement joins TRBV30 to TRBJ1-1; D is unclear. Between the trimmed V and J ends, which lost 0 bases and 5 bases, there was a span of 10 bases. This CDR3 has 13 residues. The germline V gene encodes CDR1 GTSNPN and CDR2 SVGIG (reference sequence). The CDR3 loop reads CAWSVVRGTEAFF. DNA of the CDR3: TGTGCCTGGAGTGTAGTAAGAGGGACTGAAGCTTTCTTT. The full variable domain, completed using reference TRBV30 and TRBJ1-1, is SQTIHQWPATLVQPVGSPLSLECTVEGTSNPNLYWYRQAAGRGLQLLFYSVGIGQISSEVPQNLSASRPQDRQFILSSKKLLLSDSGFYLCAWSVVRGTEAFFGQGTRLTVV.

This chain connects TRBV9 to TRBJ2-6; D is perhaps TRBD1 (5 bases). There are 16 residues in the CDR3. With 2 bases removed from V and 1 base from J, the gap between germline ends came to 10 bases. Germline V CDR1 and CDR2: SGDLS, YYNGEE. CDR3: CASSVPSGSGANVLTF. CDR3 DNA: TGTGCCAGCAGCGTTCCCTCAGGGTCTGGGGCCAACGTCCTGACTTTC.